The 14 T cell receptor beta chains below come from one sample, sequenced in a study of response to subunit inactivated influenza vaccine. TCRdb called the RT-PCR reads again in MiXCR, with one record for every CDR3 protein. The data hold some 570,000 distinct CDR3 sequences, with 11% observed a single time. This same sample was also part of a study on T cells expressing NK-cell markers. According to that study: 5'RACE template switching built TCR beta cDNA with unique molecular identifiers.

Sample: PBMCs from blood, taken on the day of vaccination. These receptors were taken from a man in his forties or fifties who received an inactivated influenza vaccine.

This rearrangement joins TRBV6-1 to TRBJ2-2, with 9 bases identical to TRBD1. This CDR3 is built from 17 residues. CDR1 and CDR2 from the germline V gene are MNHNS and SASEGT. J lost 5 bases, V lost 7 bases, and 14 bases had no gene match. CDR3 protein: CASTDFMTGGSTGELFF. The CDR3 nucleotides are TGTGCCAGCACCGATTTTATGACAGGGGGTAGTACCGGGGAGCTGTTTTTT.

J is TRBJ2-1 and V is TRBV29-1; 8 nucleotides line up with TRBD2. Trimming removed 8 bases from V and 4 bases from J; junction bases left unmatched: 7. The CDR3 has 13 residues. The germline V gene encodes CDR1 SQVTM and CDR2 ANQGSEA. The CDR3 DNA is TGCAGCTCGGGAACTAGCGGATACAATGAGCAGTTCTTC. As protein: CSSGTSGYNEQFF.

The J gene is TRBJ2-1, the V gene TRBV4-3, with 9 bases lining up with TRBD2. The CDR3 sequence is 18 residues long. Germline V gives CDR1 LGHNA, CDR2 YSLEER. Trimming took 0 bases from V and 7 from J; bases not matched to a gene: 13. CDR3 coding DNA: TGCGCCAGCAGCCAAGATTTTAGCGGAGCGGGGGGCGGGAATGAGCAGTTCTTC. Amino acids: CASSQDFSGAGGGNEQFF.

This clonotype was found a few times. V gene TRBV3-1 combines with J gene TRBJ1-1, with a weak D call TRBD1 (6 bases). V was pared by 4 bases and J by 6 bases, with 15 bases between. The CDR3 is 14 amino acids. Looked up from germline, CDR1 is LGHDT and CDR2 is YNNKEL (reference sequence). CDR3 protein: CASSRQEGLAEAFF. The CDR3 DNA sequence: TGTGCCAGCAGCCGACAGGAGGGCTTGGCTGAAGCTTTCTTT.

The rearrangement links TRBV4-2 to TRBJ2-1; TRBD2 agrees at 7 bases. CDR3 size: 14 residues. Per germline, CDR1 LGHNA and CDR2 YNFKEQ. The junction had 8 bases not matched to a gene; V was cut back by 4 bases and J by 8 bases. CDR3 protein: CASSPPGREDEQFF. CDR3 DNA sequence: TGTGCCAGCAGCCCTCCAGGGAGGGAGGATGAGCAGTTCTTC.

The sample holds a few counts of this clonotype. The chain combines TRBV20-1 with TRBJ2-4; 7 bases fit TRBD1. This CDR3 has 11 residues. The junction had 4 bases not matched to a gene; V was cut back by 6 bases and J by 8 bases. Per germline, CDR1 DFQATT and CDR2 SNEGSKA (reference sequence). The DNA of the CDR3 is TGCAGTGCCTACGACAGGGACATTCAGTACTTC. This gives the protein CSAYDRDIQYF.

The rearrangement uses TRBV14 and TRBJ1-6; D is ambiguous. This CDR3 has 12 amino acids. The V end was cut by 3 bases, the J end by 8 bases, with 5 bases between. Germline loops: CDR1 SGHDN, CDR2 FVKESK. The CDR3, as DNA: TGTGCCAGCAGCCACTTGGATTCACCCCTCCACTTT. Amino acids: CASSHLDSPLHF.

This clonotype was recorded a few times. This chain uses TRBV20-1 with TRBJ1-5; no clear D. The CDR3 covers 14 residues. The germline CDR1 and CDR2 sequences are DFQATT and SNEGSKA (reference sequence). The germline V and J ends were trimmed by 5 bases and 0 bases, with 11 bases remaining between them. The CDR3 loop reads CSARTDYSNQPQHF. The CDR3, as DNA: TGCAGTGCTCGGACGGATTATAGCAATCAGCCCCAGCATTTT.

This sequence joins TRBV12-3 or TRBV12-4 and TRBJ2-1; D remains unclear. The CDR3 consists of 14 residues. V lost 5 bases and J 0 bases, leaving 8 bases between the germline ends. The CDR3 here is CASSGPSSYNEQFF. In DNA, the CDR3 is TGTGCCAGCAGTGGACCGAGCTCCTACAATGAGCAGTTCTTC.

The chain employs TRBV5-5 and TRBJ2-6; D is unclear. From germline, CDR1 is SGHKS and CDR2 YYEKEE (reference sequence). V was cut by 0 bases and J by 0 bases, with 10 bases left in between. This CDR3 spans 17 amino acids. The CDR3 coding sequence is TGTGCCAGCAGCTTGGATTTCCGACCCTCTGGGGCCAACGTCCTGACTTTC. Its protein is CASSLDFRPSGANVLTF.

This clonotype was seen many times. The CDR3 reads CASSPGQGFWDTIYF. In nucleotides, the CDR3 is TGTGCCAGCAGCCCGGGACAGGGTTTTTGGGACACCATATATTTT. The genes are TRBV12-3 or TRBV12-4 and TRBJ1-3, with TRBD1 matching 9 bases. The length of the CDR3 is 15 residues. With 6 bases clipped from V and 8 bases from J, the junction kept 11 bases outside the gene matches.

The chain carries TRBV15 and TRBJ2-3, with D maybe TRBD2 (6 bases). Trimming took 0 bases from V and 6 from J, leaving 16 bases between them. The germline V gene encodes CDR1 LNHNV and CDR2 YYDKDF (reference sequence). The CDR3 contains 16 residues. The CDR3, as DNA: TGTGCCACCAGCAGAGATATTAGCGGTCTATGGGATACGCAGTATTTT. This codes for CATSRDISGLWDTQYF.

This chain uses TRBV28 with TRBJ2-7; D is uncertain. CDR1 is MDHEN and CDR2 is SYDVKM in the germline V gene. With 6 bases removed from V and 4 bases from J, the gap between germline ends came to 10 bases. This CDR3 spans 12 amino acids. This CDR3 is CASSRMDYEQYF. CDR3 sequence (DNA): TGTGCCAGCAGCCGAATGGATTACGAGCAGTACTTC.

V is TRBV24-1 and J is TRBJ2-1; 8 bases align to TRBD1. Germline loops: CDR1 KGHDR, CDR2 SFDVKD. Trimming took 7 bases from V and 3 from J; bases not matched to a gene: 4. This CDR3 contains 14 residues. For the CDR3, the DNA is TGTGCCACCAGACAGGGGGGATACTACAATGAGCAGTTCTTC. It yields the protein CATRQGGYYNEQFF.